This entry lists 22 T cell receptor beta chains sequenced from one sample in a study of T cells in Graves' hyperthyroidism and ophthalmopathy (dated by TCRdb to between 2019 and 2020). Library method: multiplex PCR. Sequencing was performed on an Illumina HiSeq 2000. TCR beta CDR3 regions were amplified from RNA transcripts. For the first round of RT-PCR on the TCR CDR3, the HTBI primer set was used together with the Qiagen OneStep RT-PCR kit. The raw public data were reprocessed by TCRdb itself: fastp quality trimming at Q25, MiXCR clonotype calling, in-frame beta chains only. Records with the same CDR3 protein are collapsed into one entry carrying the most frequent genes and DNA. This sample gives some 620,000 distinct CDR3 sequences in total; roughly 17% of them show up just once. The ten most abundant clones make up approximately 3.9% of the sample. The sample comprised blood. The receptor source for this set is a woman in her twenties or thirties with Graves' hyperthyroidism.

The V gene is TRBV28, the J gene TRBJ2-3; 13 bases fit TRBD2. The V segment lost 7 bases and the J segment 2 bases; nucleotides outside the gene matches: 6. Germline V CDR1 and CDR2: MDHEN, SYDVKM. There are 16 residues in the CDR3. In DNA form, the CDR3 reads TGTGCCAGCACCAGGACTAGCGGGAGTTTCACAGATACGCAGTATTTT. This sequence encodes CASTRTSGSFTDTQYF.

This clonotype was detected only a few times. The chain has TRBV6-1 and TRBJ2-2; 10 bases are a match to TRBD1. Germline loops: CDR1 MNHNS, CDR2 SASEGT. The ends lost 2 bases at V and 5 bases at J; junction bases unmatched: 8. This CDR3 is built from 17 residues. CDR3 nucleotide sequence: TGTGCCAGCAGTGAATTCGACAGGGGGCTAGGAACCGGGGAGCTGTTTTTT. It codes for CASSEFDRGLGTGELFF.

V and J are TRBV28 and TRBJ2-7, with D perhaps assigned TRBD1 or TRBD2 (5 bases each). The CDR3 sequence is 14 residues long. V lost 2 bases, J lost 9 bases, and 17 bases lay in between. Looked up from germline, CDR1 is MDHEN and CDR2 is SYDVKM. In nucleotides, the CDR3 is TGTGCCAGCAGTTTAGGGACGGAGGCTTTAGGGCAGTACTTC. Translated, it gives CASSLGTEALGQYF.

This clonotype came up a few times. V is TRBV2 and J is TRBJ2-5, with D unclear. From germline, CDR1 is SNHLY and CDR2 FYNNEI. The CDR3 totals 11 residues. Trimming left V 7 bases short and J 11 bases short, with 14 bases between. The CDR3 spells CASNEVDLQYF. For the CDR3, the DNA is TGTGCCAGCAATGAGGTTGACTTACAGTACTTC.

Worth noting for this clonotype: This clone may be a read error of a much larger clone one base away. V is TRBV3-1 and J is TRBJ2-7; no reliable D call. Per the germline V gene, CDR1 is LGHDT and CDR2 is YNNKEL (reference sequence). Deletions cut 0 bases from V and 7 bases from J, with 16 bases between. The CDR3 contains 15 residues. The CDR3 nucleotides read TGTGCCAGCAGCCAAGATCTGAACACCTACAATGAGCAGTACTTC. Translating it yields CASSQDLNTYNEQYF.

This clonotype was seen repeatedly, ten times or more. This chain connects TRBV3-1 to TRBJ2-1; perhaps TRBD2 as D (5 bases). This CDR3 is 13 amino acids long. Germline CDR1 and CDR2: LGHDT and YNNKEL (reference sequence). V lost 1 base, J lost 8 bases, and 9 bases lay in between. CDR3 residues: CASSQGGLHEQFF. DNA for the CDR3: TGTGCCAGCAGCCAAGGTGGACTTCATGAGCAGTTCTTC.

In its sample, this clonotype was seen many times. V and J are TRBV7-9 and TRBJ2-7; D tentatively fits TRBD1 or TRBD2 (7 bases each). Trimming pared 4 bases from V and 2 bases from J, leaving 15 bases between. CDR1 is SEHNR, CDR2 FQNEAQ, per germline (reference sequence). There are 15 residues in the CDR3. CDR3 DNA sequence: TGTGCCAGCAGCTCCATCCAGGGGGGGGCCTACGAGCAGTACTTC. Protein sequence: CASSSIQGGAYEQYF.

The rearrangement links TRBV6-1 to TRBJ2-2, with a tentative D call TRBD2 (5 bases). Germline V CDR1 and CDR2: MNHNS, SASEGT. V lost 4 bases and J 6 bases, leaving 9 bases between the germline ends. The CDR3 is made up of 13 amino acids. For the CDR3, the DNA is TGTGCCAGCAGTGTACTGAGGGCCGGGGAGCTGTTTTTT. The encoded protein is CASSVLRAGELFF.

This clonotype was recorded many times. The chain recombines TRBV11-3 with TRBJ2-3; 9 positions agree with TRBD2. The germline CDR1 and CDR2 sequences are SGHNT and YENEEA. Unmatched junction bases numbered 7, after V lost 7 bases and J lost 5 bases. The CDR3 loop spans 14 amino acids. CDR3 nucleotides: TGTGCCAGCACCTCGACTAGCGGAAAAGATACGCAGTATTTT. Its protein is CASTSTSGKDTQYF.

This clonotype was counted ten times or more. The rearrangement joins TRBV2 to TRBJ1-5, with a possible D match to TRBD1 (6 bases). Trimming took 4 bases from V and 3 from J, leaving 13 bases between them. This CDR3 has 15 residues. Germline-derived CDR1 and CDR2 are SNHLY and FYNNEI. The CDR3 sequence is CASSAQKGVNQPQHF. The CDR3 nucleotides are TGTGCCAGCAGTGCACAGAAGGGGGTCAATCAGCCCCAGCATTTT. Looking up the rest from reference TRBV2 and TRBJ1-5 gives the full variable domain: EPEVTQTPSHQVTQMGQEVILRCVPISNHLYFYWYRQILGQKVEFLVSFYNNEISEKSEIFDDQFSVERPDGSNFTLKIRSTKLEDSAMYFCASSAQKGVNQPQHFGDGTRLSIL.

This sequence joins TRBV4-2 and TRBJ1-1; the D is unclear. The germline V gene has CDR1 LGHNA and CDR2 YNFKEQ. V was shortened by 0 bases and J by 6 bases, with 11 bases between the two germline ends. The CDR3 totals 14 residues. The CDR3 bases are TGTGCCAGCAGCCAAGAAGGTCAGGTTTCTGAAGCTTTCTTT. It encodes CASSQEGQVSEAFF.

At least ten counts were recorded for this clonotype. The chain recombines TRBV7-9 with TRBJ1-5, with a weak D call TRBD1 (6 bases). CDR1 SEHNR and CDR2 FQNEAQ come from the germline V gene (reference sequence). Deletions cut 4 bases from V and 1 base from J, with 23 bases between. The CDR3 extends over 19 amino acids. As DNA, the CDR3 is TGTGCCAGCAGCTCAACGATAGGGGGAAGTACCGAGAGCAATCAGCCCCAGCATTTT. It is translated as CASSSTIGGSTESNQPQHF. The full variable domain, with the rest looked up from reference TRBV7-9 and TRBJ1-5, is DTGVSQNPRHKITKRGQNVTFRCDPISEHNRLYWYRQTLGQGPEFLTYFQNEAQLEKSRLLSDRFSAERPKGSFSTLEIQRTEQGDSAMYLCASSSTIGGSTESNQPQHFGDGTRLSIL.

This clonotype has just a few counts. The genes are TRBV6-1 and TRBJ2-7; a weak D match, TRBD1 (6 bases). The CDR3 consists of 14 residues. Germline V lookup: CDR1 MNHNS, CDR2 SASEGT. V lost 6 bases and J lost 4, with 16 bases in between. The CDR3 DNA is TGTGCCAGCAGCCACTCCGGGACACCGTACGAGCAGTACTTC. As protein: CASSHSGTPYEQYF.

This clonotype was seen only a few times. The CDR3 loop is CASISKDRPPYNEQFF. As DNA, the CDR3 is TGTGCCAGCATCTCCAAAGACAGGCCCCCCTACAATGAGCAGTTCTTC. The J gene is TRBJ2-1, the V gene TRBV11-3, with D maybe TRBD1 (6 bases). The CDR3 has 16 amino acids. CDR1 SGHNT and CDR2 YENEEA come from the germline V gene. V dropped 7 bases and J dropped 2 bases, with 18 bases sitting between them.

This clonotype occurred a few times. The rearrangement uses TRBV6-6 and TRBJ2-7; the D gene is possibly TRBD1 (6 bases). This CDR3 has 14 residues. V lost 0 bases to trimming and J lost 7 bases, with 13 bases between them. Germline V gene lookup returns CDR1 MNHNY and CDR2 SVGAGI (reference sequence). CDR3 nucleotide sequence: TGTGCCAGCAGTTACTCAGGGGGTGGGAGTGAGCAGTACTTC. This translates into CASSYSGGGSEQYF.

In its sample, this clonotype was seen a few times. V and J are TRBV12-3 or TRBV12-4 and TRBJ2-3; 7 nucleotides match TRBD2. The CDR3 loop spans 13 amino acids. With V trimmed by 7 bases and J by 4 bases, 5 bases remained unmatched. The CDR3 DNA reads as TGTGCCAGCATTGCGGGAGCGGCAGATACGCAGTATTTT. Translated, it gives CASIAGAADTQYF.

This clonotype was counted at least ten times. The chain couples TRBV13 to TRBJ1-1; D is unclear. Germline CDR1 reads PRHDT; CDR2 reads FYEKMQ (reference sequence). V shed 1 base and J shed 8 bases, with 8 bases lying between them. The CDR3 sequence is 12 residues long. CDR3 nucleotide sequence: TGTGCCAGCAGCTTAGCCGGGGTGGAAGCTTTCTTT. Translated, it gives CASSLAGVEAFF.

This clonotype showed up many times. The CDR3 bases are TGTGCCAGTACAGGGGATACGCAGTATTTT. Its translation: CASTGDTQYF. The genes are TRBV2 and TRBJ2-3; weak D call: TRBD1 (6 bases). V gave up 9 bases and J gave up 6 bases, with 7 bases separating them. CDR3 length: 10 residues. CDR1 is SNHLY and CDR2 is FYNNEI in the germline V gene. Using reference TRBV2 and TRBJ2-3 for the parts outside the CDR3, the full variable domain is EPEVTQTPSHQVTQMGQEVILRCVPISNHLYFYWYRQILGQKVEFLVSFYNNEISEKSEIFDDQFSVERPDGSNFTLKIRSTKLEDSAMYFCASTGDTQYFGPGTRLTVL.

This clonotype was counted at least ten times. This chain uses TRBV2 with TRBJ2-5; weak D call: TRBD2 (5 bases). The length of the CDR3 is 14 residues. V shed 4 bases and J shed 4 bases, with 13 bases lying between them. Germline V gene data show CDR1 as SNHLY and CDR2 as FYNNEI. In DNA form, the CDR3 reads TGTGCCAGCAGTGGCGCGGACTCGGGAGAGACCCAGTACTTC. It yields the protein CASSGADSGETQYF.

The table lists this clonotype with many counts. This chain uses TRBV2 with TRBJ2-7; D call uncertain. The germline V gene encodes CDR1 SNHLY and CDR2 FYNNEI. Deletions cut 2 bases from V and 2 bases from J, with 7 bases between. This CDR3 is 13 amino acids long. In nucleotides, the CDR3 is TGTGCCAGCAGTGAAACCCTGACCTACGAGCAGTACTTC. Translating it yields CASSETLTYEQYF. Complete variable domain (other parts from reference TRBV2 and TRBJ2-7): EPEVTQTPSHQVTQMGQEVILRCVPISNHLYFYWYRQILGQKVEFLVSFYNNEISEKSEIFDDQFSVERPDGSNFTLKIRSTKLEDSAMYFCASSETLTYEQYFGPGTRLTVT.

This clonotype was detected many times. This rearrangement joins TRBV2 to TRBJ2-1, with 13 bases identical to TRBD2. The V gene end was trimmed by 6 bases and the J gene end by 7 bases; junction bases not matched to a gene: 3. CDR3 length: 14 residues. Germline-derived CDR1 and CDR2 are SNHLY and FYNNEI. The CDR3 protein is CASRPGLAGNEQFF. The CDR3 DNA is TGTGCCAGCAGACCGGGACTAGCGGGAAATGAGCAGTTCTTC.

This clonotype was recorded at least ten times. The J gene is TRBJ2-1, the V gene TRBV29-1; D is unresolved. The V and J ends lost 4 bases and 10 bases respectively, with 8 bases between them. The length of the CDR3 is 10 residues. Germline V CDR1 and CDR2: SQVTM, ANQGSEA. The CDR3 nucleotides are TGCAGCGTTGTCCGGCGGGAGCAGTTCTTC. This gives the protein CSVVRREQFF.